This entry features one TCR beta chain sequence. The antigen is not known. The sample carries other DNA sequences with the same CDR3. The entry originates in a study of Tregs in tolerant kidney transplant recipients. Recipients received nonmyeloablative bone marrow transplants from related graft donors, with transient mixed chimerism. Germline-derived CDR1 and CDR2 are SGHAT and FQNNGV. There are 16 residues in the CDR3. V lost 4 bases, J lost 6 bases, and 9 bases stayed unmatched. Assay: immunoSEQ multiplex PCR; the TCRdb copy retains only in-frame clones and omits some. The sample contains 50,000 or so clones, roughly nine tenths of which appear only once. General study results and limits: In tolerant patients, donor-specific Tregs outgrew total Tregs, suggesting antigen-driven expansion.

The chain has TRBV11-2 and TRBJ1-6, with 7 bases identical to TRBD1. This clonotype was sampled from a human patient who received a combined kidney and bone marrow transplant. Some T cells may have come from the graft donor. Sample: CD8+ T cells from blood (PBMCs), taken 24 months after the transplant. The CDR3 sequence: CASSYDRAFVNSPLHF. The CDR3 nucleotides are TGTGCCAGCAGCTATGACAGGGCCTTCGTTAATTCACCCCTCCACTTT.